The sequence of this T cell receptor beta chain was determined in a study of early T cells in non-severe SARS-CoV-2 infection. Study summary: The authors sequenced bulk RNA from unsorted whole blood, leaving chains unpaired.

Researchers attached unique molecular identifiers to individual cDNA molecules. TCRdb ran MiXCR on the 5' RACE reads and lists one entry per CDR3 protein. The data show some 50,000 distinct CDR3 sequences, roughly 5.3% seen once. With 5 bases clipped from V and 6 bases from J, the junction kept 4 bases outside the gene matches. CDR1 SEHNR and CDR2 FQNEAQ come from the germline V gene (reference sequence). The CDR3 loop spans 13 amino acids. This clonotype was counted many times. Sequenced input: whole blood. The rearrangement joins TRBV7-9 to TRBJ1-5; 7 bases line up with TRBD1. The source of this sequence is an adult who was a healthcare worker with PCR-confirmed SARS-CoV-2 infection or an uninfected control (not recorded which). CDR3 sequence (DNA): TGTGCCAGCAGCAGGGGGCTGGGTCAGCCCCAGCATTTT. Amino acids: CASSRGLGQPQHF. The full variable domain, with the rest looked up from reference TRBV7-9 and TRBJ1-5, is DTGVSQNPRHKITKRGQNVTFRCDPISEHNRLYWYRQTLGQGPEFLTYFQNEAQLEKSRLLSDRFSAERPKGSFSTLEIQRTEQGDSAMYLCASSRGLGQPQHFGDGTRLSIL.